The rows below give T cell receptor beta chains drawn from one sample of a study of T cell repertoires in cytomegalovirus infection. Antigen specificity for these receptors is unknown. Each CDR3 protein is one row after TCRdb ran MiXCR on the reads. The sample consists of 110,000 to 150,000 distinct CDR3 sequences, 25% to 35% of them appearing once. The source material was CD8+ T cells from cultured PBMCs, sampled from culture after CMV antigen stimulation. These receptor sequences come from a human donor in good health (CMV status not recorded). Some clones in this sample may be carry-over from other donors' samples. Both conserved end residues are part of each CDR3. D genes are given only for firm matches. A row's size may be missing; if present it is once, few, many or a size class.

TRBJ1-2 | - | - | TRBV4-2 | CASSQVAANYGYTF | TGTGCCAGCAGCCAAGTGGCAGCTAACTATGGCTACACCTTC
TRBJ2-1 | TRBD1 | - | TRBV12-3/TRBV12-4 | CASSLFPETGVGDEQFF | TGTGCCAGCAGTTTATTCCCCGAGACAGGGGTAGGTGATGAGCAGTTCTTC
TRBJ2-1 | - | - | TRBV7-3 | CASSSMTGDEQFF | TGTGCCAGCAGCTCCATGACCGGGGATGAGCAGTTCTTC
TRBJ2-5 | - | few | TRBV27 | CASSLWDGRETQYF | TGTGCCAGCAGTTTATGGGACGGCCGAGAGACCCAGTACTTC
TRBJ1-5 | - | - | TRBV7-2 | CASSLVINRNQPQHF | TGTGCCAGCAGCTTAGTGATCAATCGCAATCAGCCCCAGCATTTT
TRBJ2-7 | - | - | TRBV11-2 | CAIQGQGPLYEQYF | TGTGCCATCCAGGGGCAGGGGCCACTCTACGAGCAGTACTTC
TRBJ2-7 | - | few | TRBV6-5 | CASSYVAGDYEQYF | TGTGCCAGCAGTTATGTGGCCGGGGACTACGAGCAGTACTTC
TRBJ2-1 | TRBD2 | - | TRBV7-6 | CASSFISGEDYNEQFF | TGTGCCAGCAGCTTTATTAGCGGGGAAGACTACAATGAGCAGTTCTTC
TRBJ2-3 | TRBD2 | - | TRBV7-6 | CASSSASWTSGGGDTQYF | TGTGCCAGCAGCTCAGCCTCATGGACTAGCGGGGGGGGAGATACGCAGTATTTT
TRBJ2-2 | TRBD2 | few | TRBV9 | CASSPRDYNTGELFF | TGTGCCAGCAGCCCTCGGGACTACAACACCGGGGAGCTGTTTTTT
TRBJ1-2 | - | - | TRBV7-6 | CASSLGTGGASGYTF | TGTGCCAGCAGCTTAGGAACGGGGGGCGCTAGTGGCTACACCTTC
TRBJ2-3 | TRBD2 | - | TRBV2 | CASSEVGGGTDTQYF | TGTGCCAGCAGTGAAGTCGGGGGGGGCACAGATACGCAGTATTTT
TRBJ1-2 | - | - | TRBV5-1 | CASSLREGVYGYTF | TGCGCCAGCAGCCTCCGCGAAGGCGTCTATGGCTACACCTTC
TRBJ2-3 | TRBD1 | - | TRBV9 | CASSPSGQGDGDTQYF | TGTGCCAGCAGCCCCTCAGGACAGGGAGATGGAGATACGCAGTATTTT
TRBJ2-1 | TRBD2 | - | TRBV19 | CASSIGDYYNEQFF | TGTGCCAGTAGTATAGGGGACTACTACAATGAGCAGTTCTTC
TRBJ1-1 | - | - | TRBV2 | CASSGEDQAFF | TGTGCCAGCAGCGGGGAGGATCAAGCTTTCTTT
TRBJ1-1 | - | many | TRBV5-5 | CASSLFQGRVNAEAFF | TGTGCCAGCAGCTTGTTTCAGGGAAGGGTAAACGCTGAAGCTTTCTTT
TRBJ1-4 | - | - | TRBV27 | CASSPWAQGWTNEKLFF | TGTGCCAGCAGCCCTTGGGCGCAGGGATGGACTAATGAAAAACTGTTTTTT
TRBJ1-3 | - | - | TRBV7-8 | CASSLVLENF | TGTGCCAGCAGCTTAGTATTGGAAAATTTT
TRBJ2-3 | TRBD2 | once | TRBV7-4 | CASSLAGGAVSAPDTQYF | TGTGCCAGCAGCTTAGCCGGGGGGGCCGTCTCAGCTCCAGATACGCAGTATTTT
TRBJ1-5 | TRBD1 | few | TRBV6-6 | CASTRTGTDQPQHF | TGTGCCAGCACCCGGACAGGGACCGATCAGCCCCAGCATTTT
TRBJ2-3 | TRBD2 | many | TRBV28 | CASSYTSGGASDTQYF | TGTGCCAGCAGTTACACTAGCGGGGGGGCATCAGATACGCAGTATTTT
TRBJ2-1 | - | - | TRBV7-8 | CASSSVTRAYNEQFF | TGTGCCAGCAGCTCGGTGACCCGAGCTTACAATGAGCAGTTCTTC
TRBJ2-5 | - | - | TRBV25-1 | CASSEYGTQYF | TGTGCCAGCAGTGAATATGGGACCCAGTACTTC
TRBJ2-7 | - | - | TRBV27 | CASSPDSSPYEQYF | TGTGCCAGCAGTCCCGATTCTTCCCCCTACGAGCAGTACTTC
TRBJ1-1 | - | - | TRBV7-4 | CTSAATEAFF | TGTACCAGTGCGGCCACTGAAGCTTTCTTT
TRBJ1-1 | - | - | TRBV27 | CASSINGGRTEAFF | TGTGCCAGCTCTATCAACGGGGGGCGCACTGAAGCTTTCTTT
TRBJ1-1 | - | few | TRBV7-9 | CASSFSTAINTEAFF | TGTGCCAGCAGCTTCTCGACAGCGATAAACACTGAAGCTTTCTTT
TRBJ1-1 | - | - | TRBV5-4 | CASSFRGGDTEAFF | TGTGCCAGCAGCTTTCGGGGTGGGGACACTGAAGCTTTCTTT
TRBJ1-5 | - | - | TRBV2 | CASTRTADNQPQHF | TGTGCCAGCACCAGGACGGCCGACAATCAGCCCCAGCATTTT
TRBJ2-7 | - | many | TRBV7-6 | CASSLSGGSYEQYF | TGTGCCAGCAGCTTGAGCGGTGGGTCCTACGAGCAGTACTTC
TRBJ1-2 | - | - | TRBV27 | CASSKGTTYGYTF | TGTGCCAGCAGTAAAGGGACAACCTATGGCTACACCTTC
TRBJ1-5 | - | - | TRBV27 | CASSFAGGYQPQHF | TGTGCCAGCAGTTTTGCGGGGGGTTACCAGCCCCAGCATTTT
TRBJ2-5 | - | - | TRBV5-1 | CASSLGLMTGGVETQYF | TGCGCCAGCAGCTTGGGCCTAATGACAGGCGGTGTAGAGACCCAGTACTTC
TRBJ2-1 | TRBD2 | few | TRBV12-3/TRBV12-4 | CASSLIAGARIEQFF | TGTGCCAGCAGTTTAATAGCGGGGGCCAGAATTGAGCAGTTCTTC
TRBJ2-7 | TRBD1 | - | TRBV12-3/TRBV12-4 | CASSYSGTGIYEQYF | TGTGCCAGCAGTTACTCCGGGACAGGGATCTACGAGCAGTACTTC
TRBJ2-1 | TRBD2 | once | TRBV2 | CASRRLAGFIQQFF | TGTGCCAGCAGAAGACTAGCGGGGTTCATTCAGCAGTTCTTC
TRBJ2-2 | TRBD1 | - | TRBV5-3 | CASRPGTGFGELFF | TGTGCCAGCAGGCCCGGGACAGGGTTCGGGGAGCTGTTTTTT
TRBJ1-2 | - | - | TRBV2 | CASTQNQDGLLGYTF | TGTGCCAGCACCCAAAACCAGGACGGTTTACTTGGCTACACCTTC
TRBJ2-7 | - | - | TRBV27 | CASSLRAQPPYEQYF | TGTGCCAGCAGTTTAAGGGCGCAGCCTCCCTACGAGCAGTACTTC
TRBJ2-1 | TRBD1 | - | TRBV7-9 | CAILQMEWSAGGDEQFF | TGTGCCATTCTACAGATGGAGTGGTCAGCAGGGGGCGATGAGCAGTTCTTC
TRBJ1-2 | - | - | TRBV4-1 | CASSISTGNGYTF | TGCGCCAGCAGCATATCCACAGGGAATGGCTACACCTTC
TRBJ2-7 | - | - | TRBV2 | CASSEDGRSSYEQYF | TGTGCCAGCAGTGAAGACGGCCGGAGCTCCTACGAGCAGTACTTC
TRBJ2-3 | TRBD2 | - | TRBV27 | CASSLWLAGGVDTQYF | TGTGCCAGCAGTTTATGGCTAGCGGGGGGTGTGGATACGCAGTATTTT
TRBJ1-4 | - | few | TRBV9 | CASSPGQSSTNEKLFF | TGTGCCAGCAGCCCAGGACAGAGTTCAACTAATGAAAAACTGTTTTTT
TRBJ2-7 | - | - | TRBV27 | CASSLSVTTYEQYF | TGTGCCAGCAGTTTGTCGGTGACGACCTACGAGCAGTACTTC
TRBJ1-1 | TRBD1 | many | TRBV28 | CASSLIGQGMNTEAFF | TGTGCCAGCAGTTTAATCGGACAGGGCATGAACACTGAAGCTTTCTTT
TRBJ2-1 | - | - | TRBV24-1 | CATSDFVNNEQFF | TGTGCCACCAGTGATTTCGTAAACAATGAGCAGTTCTTC
TRBJ1-1 | - | many | TRBV28 | CASSLRQTGNTEAFF | TGTGCCAGCAGTTTAAGGCAAACGGGGAACACTGAAGCTTTCTTT
TRBJ2-7 | - | many | TRBV20-1 | CSAGLTETYEQYF | TGCAGTGCTGGGCTGACAGAAACCTACGAGCAGTACTTC
TRBJ1-5 | - | - | TRBV12-5 | CASGLVQNQPQHF | TGTGCTAGTGGTTTGGTACAGAATCAGCCCCAGCATTTT
TRBJ2-3 | - | - | TRBV2 | CATRGGETDTQYF | TGTGCCACCAGGGGCGGGGAAACAGATACGCAGTATTTT
TRBJ2-7 | TRBD1 | - | TRBV20-1 | CSANGDREYEQYF | TGCAGTGCCAATGGGGACAGGGAATACGAGCAGTACTTC
TRBJ2-1 | - | - | TRBV5-6 | CASSLGGIPYNEQFF | TGTGCCAGCAGCTTGGGAGGGATTCCTTACAATGAGCAGTTCTTC
TRBJ2-7 | - | few | TRBV7-9 | CASSLVQIYEQYF | TGTGCCAGCAGCTTAGTACAGATCTACGAGCAGTACTTC
TRBJ1-4 | TRBD1 | many | TRBV4-2 | CASSQATTGLNEKLFF | TGTGCCAGCAGCCAAGCTACGACAGGGCTTAATGAAAAACTGTTTTTT